This paragraph covers one T cell receptor beta chain sequence. What it binds is not known. The sample belongs to a study of CD8+ T cells in alopecia areata. Study results and caveats: Mouse data revealed clearer TCR sharing than patient data did, a gap possibly tied to HLA. Relative to normal scalp, lesional scalp, especially alopecia totalis/universalis, showed higher clonality.

Germline V CDR1 and CDR2: LNHNV, YYDKDF (reference sequence). V was clipped by 0 bases and J by 5 bases, with 7 bases between them. The CDR3 runs 14 residues. Extracted RNA was reverse transcribed, and the resulting cDNA served as sequencing template. Profiling relied on immunoSEQ multiplex PCR, and the TCRdb table lists in-frame clones only, not all of them. The table shows roughly 120,000 clones, with 35% to 45% occurring only once. In alopecia areata patients, both lesional scalp punch biopsies and peripheral blood were collected. Sorting of CD4+ and CD8+ T cells was performed on PBMCs. The sequencing sample was made of CD4+ T cells sorted from blood. This sequence originates from a human donor with alopecia areata. The rearrangement uses TRBV15 and TRBJ2-2; no firm D call. The CDR3 nucleotides are TGTGCCACCAGCAGAGATCGGTATACCGGGGAGCTGTTTTTT. Its protein is CATSRDRYTGELFF.